The 30 T cell receptor beta chains presented below share a single source sample, sequenced in a study of T cells in Graves' hyperthyroidism and ophthalmopathy (dated 2019 in TCRdb). The library was produced with multiplex PCR. The reads were generated on an Illumina HiSeq 2000. TCR beta CDR3 regions were amplified from RNA transcripts. For the first round of RT-PCR on the TCR CDR3, the HTBI primer set was used together with the Qiagen OneStep RT-PCR kit. TCRdb reprocessing: public reads trimmed at Q25 with fastp, clones called with MiXCR, in-frame beta chains kept. Every CDR3 protein is listed once, alongside the most common genes and DNA of its rows. For this sample there are about 480,000 distinct CDR3 sequences; around an eighth appear just once. The biggest ten clones account for about a sixth of the sample. Sequenced: blood. The receptors were gathered from a woman younger than 35 with Graves' hyperthyroidism.

This clonotype was recorded many times. The chain combines TRBV5-1 with TRBJ2-7, with D unclear. Germline CDR1 reads SGHRS; CDR2 reads YFSETQ. This CDR3 has 14 amino acids. Trimming removed 4 bases from V and 2 bases from J, with 13 bases in between. The CDR3 bases are TGCGCCAGCAGCCCCTCCAGCCAGACCTACGAGCAGTACTTC. Protein sequence: CASSPSSQTYEQYF.

This clonotype was detected many times. J is TRBJ2-2 and V is TRBV12-5, with TRBD2 identical over 7 bases. Trimming at V came to 6 bases and at J to 0 bases, leaving 4 bases not matched to a gene. Germline V lookup: CDR1 LGHNT, CDR2 FRNRAP. The CDR3 loop spans 15 amino acids. The CDR3 loop reads CASGPGLTNTGELFF. The CDR3 bases are TGTGCTAGTGGCCCGGGACTAACGAACACCGGGGAGCTGTTTTTT.

This clonotype was counted at least ten times. V usage is TRBV28 and J usage is TRBJ1-5, with TRBD1 as a possible D gene (5 bases). Germline V lookup: CDR1 MDHEN, CDR2 SYDVKM. The V end lost 1 base, the J end lost 2 bases, and 9 bases lay between the germline ends. This CDR3 comprises 15 residues. Written as DNA, the CDR3 is TGTGCCAGCAGTTTATCCAGGGACGGCAATCAGCCCCAGCATTTT. Translated: CASSLSRDGNQPQHF.

The chain is built from TRBV9 and TRBJ2-1; D is ambiguous. Between the trimmed V and J ends, which lost 0 bases and 4 bases, there was a span of 14 bases. Germline-derived CDR1 and CDR2 are SGDLS and YYNGEE. This CDR3 has 16 amino acids. The CDR3 is CASSVGIGPLYNEQFF. In nucleotides, the CDR3 is TGTGCCAGCAGCGTAGGGATAGGGCCCCTGTACAATGAGCAGTTCTTC. The complete variable domain, with remaining parts taken from reference TRBV9 and TRBJ2-1, reads DSGVTQTPKHLITATGQRVTLRCSPRSGDLSVYWYQQSLDQGLQFLIQYYNGEERAKGNILERFSAQQFPDLHSELNLSSLELGDSALYFCASSVGIGPLYNEQFFGPGTRLTVL.

The chain recombines TRBV6-1 with TRBJ2-7; the D gene is possibly TRBD1 (6 bases). Per germline, CDR1 MNHNS and CDR2 SASEGT. This CDR3 is built from 14 residues. V dropped 5 bases and J dropped 1 base, with 12 bases sitting between them. CDR3 protein: CASSRDGTSYEQYV. CDR3 coding DNA: TGTGCCAGCAGTAGGGACGGGACATCCTACGAGCAGTACGTC.

Ten or more counts support this clonotype. V and J are TRBV9 and TRBJ2-4; possible D gene TRBD2, 7 bases. From germline, CDR1 is SGDLS and CDR2 YYNGEE. The CDR3 is 16 amino acids. Between the trimmed V and J ends, which lost 4 bases and 6 bases, there was a span of 20 bases. The CDR3: CASSPGGGHQRNIQYF. The DNA for the CDR3 is TGTGCCAGCAGCCCTGGGGGGGGACACCAAAGAAACATTCAGTACTTC.

This clonotype appeared a few times. The chain links TRBV25-1 to TRBJ2-5; a possible D gene is TRBD1 (5 bases). The ends were cut back, 5 bases at V and 0 bases at J, with 16 bases in the middle. Looked up from germline, CDR1 is MGHDK and CDR2 is SYGVNS. The CDR3 covers 16 residues. Here the CDR3 DNA reads TGTGCCAGCAGTCCCTTCAATGGACACAACCAAGAGACCCAGTACTTC. Protein product: CASSPFNGHNQETQYF.

This clonotype was seen a handful of times. V usage is TRBV29-1 and J usage is TRBJ1-1; D is uncertain. Germline CDR1 and CDR2: SQVTM and ANQGSEA. The V and J ends lost 4 bases and 1 base respectively, with 4 bases between them. This CDR3 comprises 11 residues. In DNA form, the CDR3 reads TGCAGCGTTGTTACGAACACTGAAGCTTTCTTT. It codes for CSVVTNTEAFF.

This clonotype was observed a handful of times. The chain combines TRBV6-1 with TRBJ2-1, with D unclear. The CDR3 loop spans 13 amino acids. Between the trimmed V and J ends, which lost 3 bases and 7 bases, there was a span of 10 bases. CDR1 is MNHNS and CDR2 is SASEGT in the germline V gene. CDR3 DNA sequence: TGTGCCAGCAGTGATGGACCCACGAATGAGCAGTTCTTC. As protein: CASSDGPTNEQFF.

This clonotype was seen at least ten times. This CDR3 reads CASSPMTANTEAFF. The CDR3 coding sequence is TGTGCCAGCAGTCCCATGACAGCCAACACTGAAGCTTTCTTT. The chain recombines TRBV2 with TRBJ1-1, with a weak D call TRBD1 (5 bases). CDR1 is SNHLY, CDR2 FYNNEI, per germline. The CDR3 has 14 amino acids. The V end lost 5 bases, the J end lost 2 bases, and 12 bases lay between the germline ends.

This clonotype was seen at least ten times. V gene TRBV10-3 combines with J gene TRBJ2-7; 7 bases line up with TRBD1. Trimming cost V 8 bases and J 2 bases; bases outside gene matches: 6. CDR1 is ENHRY and CDR2 is SYGVKD in the germline V gene. CDR3 length equals 13 residues. CDR3 in amino acids: CAIGTDLTYEQYF. The CDR3 nucleotides are TGTGCCATCGGGACAGACCTGACCTACGAGCAGTACTTC.

Comments on this clonotype: Since a much larger clone is just one base distant, this may be a read error. This is likely a read error, given that the CDR3 carries no conserved phenylalanine or tryptophan at its end. The chain employs TRBV7-2 and TRBJ1-2; D ambiguous. V lost 1 base, J lost 1 base, and 4 bases lay in between. The CDR3 runs 13 residues. The germline V gene has CDR1 SGHTA and CDR2 FQGNSA. As DNA, the CDR3 is TGTGCCAGCAGCTTAGACAATAACTATGGCTACACCCTC. Residues: CASSLDNNYGYTL.

This clonotype has more than one count but fewer than ten. The chain's CDR3 is CASSESQPQHF. The CDR3 nucleotides read TGTGCCAGCAGTGAATCTCAGCCCCAGCATTTT. V and J are TRBV6-1 and TRBJ1-5; D is undetermined. Germline CDR1 and CDR2: MNHNS and SASEGT. The CDR3 has 11 residues. Between the trimmed V and J ends, which lost 2 bases and 6 bases, there was a span of 2 bases.

There are many counts of this clonotype. J is TRBJ2-2 and V is TRBV11-1, with unresolved D. This CDR3 has 14 amino acids. V was cut by 2 bases and J by 4 bases, with 8 bases left in between. Germline V gene data show CDR1 as SGHAT and CDR2 as FQDESV (reference sequence). The CDR3 coding sequence is TGTGCCAGCAGCTTACCAGGAATCACCGGGGAGCTGTTTTTT. This codes for CASSLPGITGELFF.

In this sample, this clonotype turned up a few times. The rearrangement joins TRBV7-6 to TRBJ2-1, with D maybe TRBD2 (6 bases). The CDR3 is 15 amino acids. The germline V gene encodes CDR1 SGHVS and CDR2 FNYEAQ. The V end was cut by 1 base, the J end by 3 bases, with 10 bases between. CDR3 sequence reads: CASSLEEGRYNEQFF. The CDR3 nucleotides are TGTGCCAGCAGCTTAGAGGAGGGCCGCTACAATGAGCAGTTCTTC.

This clonotype was recorded only once. V and J are TRBV4-2 and TRBJ2-4; 8 positions match TRBD1. The V and J ends lost 0 bases and 15 bases, in that order; junction bases with no gene match: 10. CDR1 is LGHNA and CDR2 is YNFKEQ in the germline V gene. The CDR3 has 14 residues. The CDR3: CASSQDLDRDFPYF. In nucleotides, the CDR3 is TGTGCCAGCAGCCAAGATTTGGACAGGGATTTTCCGTACTTC.

This clonotype was counted at least ten times. The chain has TRBV5-1 and TRBJ2-1; 9 nucleotides match TRBD1. Germline lookup yields CDR1 SGHRS and CDR2 YFSETQ. V lost 4 bases to trimming and J lost 9 bases; unmatched junction nucleotides: 11. The CDR3 consists of 15 residues. The DNA of the CDR3 is TGCGCCAGCAGCGCGTGGACAGGGGAGGAAAGTGAGCAGTTCTTC. Translating gives CASSAWTGEESEQFF.

This clonotype was counted many times. The chain couples TRBV13 to TRBJ2-7, with D hard to call. This CDR3 region has 14 residues. The germline CDR1 and CDR2 sequences are PRHDT and FYEKMQ (reference sequence). V dropped 4 bases and J dropped 0 bases, with 10 bases sitting between them. In nucleotides, the CDR3 is TGTGCCAGCAGCTCTGGACGGAGCTCCTACGAGCAGTACTTC. This gives the protein CASSSGRSSYEQYF.

This clonotype was picked up many times. The J gene is TRBJ2-7, the V gene TRBV6-1; the D gene is possibly TRBD2 (6 bases). The germline V gene encodes CDR1 MNHNS and CDR2 SASEGT. V lost 3 bases and J 0 bases, leaving 12 bases between the germline ends. There are 15 residues in the CDR3. The CDR3 nucleotides read TGTGCCAGCAGTGACCTAGCGTTGAGCTCCTACGAGCAGTACTTC. Residues: CASSDLALSSYEQYF.

The chain couples TRBV4-3 to TRBJ1-4; D is perhaps TRBD1 (5 bases). V lost 1 base and J 8 bases, leaving 5 bases between the germline ends. Germline-derived CDR1 and CDR2 are LGHNA and YSLEER. The CDR3 sequence is 12 residues long. The CDR3 reads CASSQGDEKLFF. The CDR3 nucleotides read TGCGCCAGCAGCCAAGGGGACGAAAAACTGTTTTTT.

V and J are TRBV9 and TRBJ1-3; a possible D gene is TRBD1 (6 bases). The V and J ends lost 4 bases and 0 bases respectively, with 17 bases between them. CDR3 length: 17 amino acids. CDR1 and CDR2 (germline): SGDLS, YYNGEE. CDR3 sequence reads: CASSPRTDYSSGNTIYF. CDR3 nucleotide sequence: TGTGCCAGCAGCCCCCGGACAGACTATAGCTCTGGAAACACCATATATTTT.

At least ten counts were recorded for this clonotype. V gene TRBV11-3 combines with J gene TRBJ2-1, with a tentative D call TRBD2 (6 bases). Deletions cut 0 bases from V and 7 bases from J, with 13 bases between. CDR3 length: 15 amino acids. Germline V gene data show CDR1 as SGHNT and CDR2 as YENEEA. The CDR3 coding sequence is TGTGCCAGCAGCTTAGAGTCCGGGAGCGGGAATGAGCAGTTCTTC. This codes for CASSLESGSGNEQFF.

In its sample, this clonotype was seen many times. The rearrangement joins TRBV6-5 to TRBJ1-5, with D unclear. This CDR3 spans 13 amino acids. V was cut by 2 bases and J by 5 bases, with 7 bases left in between. Germline V CDR1 and CDR2: MNHEY, SVGAGI. The chain's CDR3 is CASSYNIYQPQHF. Written as DNA, the CDR3 is TGTGCCAGCAGTTACAACATTTATCAGCCCCAGCATTTT.

This clonotype appeared a few times. The J gene is TRBJ2-3, the V gene TRBV7-8; TRBD2 aligns across 8 bases. CDR3 size: 16 residues. Germline V gene data show CDR1 as SGHVS and CDR2 as FQNEAQ. The junction had 3 bases not matched to a gene; V was cut back by 1 base and J by 0 bases. The DNA for the CDR3 is TGTGCCAGCAGCTTAGGCCCTAGCGGGAGCACAGATACGCAGTATTTT. Amino acids: CASSLGPSGSTDTQYF.

This clonotype was seen a few times. The rearrangement uses TRBV3-1 and TRBJ2-7, with D uncertain. V lost 3 bases and J lost 3, with 6 bases in between. The CDR3 spans 12 residues. Germline assignment: CDR1 LGHDT and CDR2 YNNKEL (reference sequence). The CDR3 reads CASSQTLYEQYF. DNA for the CDR3: TGTGCCAGCAGCCAGACACTCTACGAGCAGTACTTC.

Ten or more counts support this clonotype. The rearrangement joins TRBV12-3 or TRBV12-4 to TRBJ1-1, with D uncertain. V lost 8 bases, J lost 9 bases, and 13 bases lay in between. The CDR3 covers 11 residues. The CDR3 region has the DNA TGTGCCAGCGGGTCTTTATTCCAAGCTTTCTTT. Translating it yields CASGSLFQAFF.

The sample holds a few counts of this clonotype. The junction and the germline gene differ at one end; a read error may be behind it. The V and J genes are TRBV3-1 and TRBJ2-1; no firm D call. Germline CDR1 and CDR2: LGHDT and YNNKEL (reference sequence). The CDR3 sequence is 13 residues long. The CDR3 DNA sequence: TGTGCCAGCGAATCTAGTACCTACAATGAGCGGTTCTTC. This gives the protein CASESSTYNERFF.

This clonotype was seen repeatedly, ten times or more. The chain combines TRBV7-3 with TRBJ2-1, with D hard to call. Germline V gives CDR1 SGHTA, CDR2 FQGTGA. Between the trimmed V and J ends, which lost 6 bases and 0 bases, there was a span of 6 bases. There are 13 residues in the CDR3. CDR3 bases: TGTGCCAGCAGTAGCAGCTCCTACAATGAGCAGTTCTTC. It is translated as CASSSSSYNEQFF.

This clonotype showed up many times. This rearrangement joins TRBV12-3 or TRBV12-4 to TRBJ1-3; D might be TRBD1 (5 bases). The V gene lost 5 bases and the J gene lost 0 bases, with 11 bases spanning the gap. The CDR3 runs 15 residues. The CDR3 sequence: CASSLDGHSGNTIYF. In DNA, the CDR3 is TGTGCCAGCAGTCTCGACGGACACTCTGGAAACACCATATATTTT.

There are many counts of this clonotype. The chain carries TRBV30 and TRBJ2-5; no clear D. V was trimmed by 5 bases and J by 5 bases, leaving 12 bases between them. This CDR3 region has 12 residues. Germline loops: CDR1 GTSNPN, CDR2 SVGIG (reference sequence). The DNA of the CDR3 is TGTGCCTGGGACCGTAATCGGGAGACCCAGTACTTC. This translates into CAWDRNRETQYF.